The clone carrying this T cell receptor beta chain has ten or more counts. Its cognate antigen is unknown. Primers used in a second PCR of roughly 7 to 12 cycles were a sample-barcoded 5' primer and a J-beta primer mix. Each cDNA molecule received a tag from a template-switch adaptor that had 12 random nucleotides. Each of the samples gave a minimum of 3 million paired-end reads that contained CDR3. Via MiXCR, TCRdb re-called the 5' RACE reads, giving one row per CDR3 protein. The table has about 1.6 million distinct CDR3 sequences, about 31% seen once. The sample comes from a study of blood T cells in healthy people across ages. Study outcomes and limitations: Researchers judged that diversity estimates from one million T cells fell short of true values. While age rose, TCR beta diversity per million T cells dropped in a roughly linear way.

Trimming took off 2 bases at V and 0 bases at J, with 8 bases between the two ends. Germline V CDR1 and CDR2: SGHTA, FQGTGA. CDR3 length: 16 residues. The V call is TRBV7-3, the J call TRBJ2-6; D possibly corresponds to TRBD1 (5 bases). Material for sequencing was blood. This sequence was found in a woman aged 25 to 45 in good health. DNA of the CDR3: TGTGCCAGCAGCTTACAGGGATCCTCTGGGGCCAACGTCCTGACTTTC. It codes for CASSLQGSSGANVLTF. The entire variable domain, with the rest obtained from reference TRBV7-3 and TRBJ2-6, is as follows: GAGVSQTPSNKVTEKGKYVELRCDPISGHTALYWYRQSLGQGPEFLIYFQGTGAADDSGLPNDRFFAVRPEGSVSTLKIQRTERGDSAVYLCASSLQGSSGANVLTFGAGSRLTVL.